This T cell receptor beta chain was captured in a study of cytomegalovirus exposure and HLA in healthy donors. The study, taken as a whole, reports: Some V segments, TRBV6-2 and TRBV6-3 among them, were indistinguishable and were therefore excluded. Most TCR sequences were uncommon, yet certain public TCRs appeared in many donors. Reported results showed that the classifier diagnosed cytomegalovirus status with high specificity and sensitivity.

Use of 60 Vbeta and 13 Jbeta primers characterized the PCR. Clones were read by immunoSEQ multiplex PCR, and TCRdb kept only the in-frame ones, dropping some. The sample includes about 90,000 clones, approximately 79% of them seen just once. Concerning this clone itself: What it binds is unknown.

The CDR3 is 13 residues long. The V end was cut by 7 bases, the J end by 2 bases, with 9 bases between. Germline-derived CDR1 and CDR2 are LNHDA and SQIVND (reference sequence). The clonotype originates from a woman in her sixties or seventies in good health and CMV-seropositive. This chain links TRBV19 with TRBJ2-1; maybe TRBD2 (5 bases). Sequences were obtained from PBMCs. Here the CDR3 DNA reads TGTGCCAGTACAGAGGGCCCCTACAATGAGCAGTTCTTC. Its protein product is CASTEGPYNEQFF.